Listed below are T cell receptor beta chains from one sample, sequenced in a study of blood T cell repertoires in COVID-19. Produced via immunoSEQ multiplex PCR; TCRdb's table is partial and in-frame only. The sample includes 46,000 or so clones, approximately 87% of them seen just once. Sequencing input: peripheral blood. These receptors came from a human donor in a cohort sampled during active COVID-19. Both conserved end residues are part of each CDR3. D genes are given only for firm matches. Where a row states a size, it is once, few, many or the class of an expanded clone; other rows omit it.

cdr3_length: 18; d_call: TRBD1; clone_size: -; j_call: TRBJ2-7; v_call: TRBV5-6; cdr3_aa: CASSLAPPGQGRAYEQYF; cdr3_nt: TGTGCCAGCAGCTTGGCCCCCCCGGGACAGGGTCGAGCCTACGAGCAGTACTTC
cdr3_length: 15; d_call: TRBD2; clone_size: -; j_call: TRBJ2-3; v_call: TRBV2; cdr3_aa: CASRGSGGITDTQYF; cdr3_nt: TGTGCCAGCAGAGGATCGGGAGGGATCACAGATACGCAGTATTTT
cdr3_length: 14; d_call: -; clone_size: -; j_call: TRBJ2-5; v_call: TRBV29-1; cdr3_aa: CSAIRRGVFGTQYF; cdr3_nt: TGCAGCGCAATCCGGAGGGGAGTCTTTGGGACCCAGTACTTC
cdr3_length: 13; d_call: TRBD2; clone_size: -; j_call: TRBJ2-7; v_call: TRBV12-3/TRBV12-4; cdr3_aa: CASSLSGGREQYF; cdr3_nt: TGTGCCAGCAGTTTATCGGGGGGACGCGAGCAGTACTTC
cdr3_length: 15; d_call: TRBD1; clone_size: -; j_call: TRBJ1-5; v_call: TRBV19; cdr3_aa: CASSIGTGFNQPQHF; cdr3_nt: TGTGCCAGTAGTATAGGGACAGGCTTTAATCAGCCCCAGCATTTT
cdr3_length: 15; d_call: -; clone_size: -; j_call: TRBJ1-6; v_call: TRBV6-5; cdr3_aa: CASSYGGVRNSPLHF; cdr3_nt: TGTGCCAGCAGTTACGGAGGGGTTAGGAATTCACCCCTCCACTTT
cdr3_length: 12; d_call: -; clone_size: -; j_call: TRBJ2-1; v_call: TRBV7-9; cdr3_aa: CASSLVRDEQFF; cdr3_nt: TGTGCCAGCAGCTTAGTCAGGGATGAGCAGTTCTTC
cdr3_length: 14; d_call: -; clone_size: -; j_call: TRBJ2-7; v_call: TRBV6-5; cdr3_aa: CASNTGQYSYEQYF; cdr3_nt: TGTGCCAGCAACACAGGACAGTATTCCTACGAGCAGTACTTC
cdr3_length: 16; d_call: -; clone_size: -; j_call: TRBJ2-1; v_call: TRBV7-2; cdr3_aa: CASSLAGGQVLNEQFF; cdr3_nt: TGTGCCAGCAGCTTAGCGGGGGGGCAGGTTCTCAATGAGCAGTTCTTC
cdr3_length: 15; d_call: TRBD2; clone_size: -; j_call: TRBJ2-7; v_call: TRBV7-2; cdr3_aa: CASSSPPAGGYEQYF; cdr3_nt: TGTGCCAGCAGCTCCCCACCAGCGGGGGGCTACGAGCAGTACTTC
cdr3_length: 13; d_call: -; clone_size: -; j_call: TRBJ2-5; v_call: TRBV4-1; cdr3_aa: CASSAPRGETQYF; cdr3_nt: TGCGCCAGCAGCGCACCCAGGGGTGAGACCCAGTACTTC
cdr3_length: 16; d_call: -; clone_size: -; j_call: TRBJ1-6; v_call: TRBV14; cdr3_aa: CASSQVVGEKNSPLHF; cdr3_nt: TGTGCCAGCAGCCAAGTTGTAGGGGAAAAGAATTCACCCCTCCACTTT
cdr3_length: 13; d_call: -; clone_size: -; j_call: TRBJ2-7; v_call: TRBV18; cdr3_aa: CASSQSEAYEQYF; cdr3_nt: TGTGCCAGCTCACAGTCGGAGGCCTACGAGCAGTACTTC
cdr3_length: 14; d_call: -; clone_size: -; j_call: TRBJ2-7; v_call: TRBV6-2/TRBV6-3; cdr3_aa: CASSYSSGAYEQYF; cdr3_nt: TGTGCCAGCAGTTACTCAAGCGGAGCCTACGAGCAGTACTTC
cdr3_length: 17; d_call: -; clone_size: -; j_call: TRBJ1-3; v_call: TRBV19; cdr3_aa: CASSIGKRQGGGNTIYF; cdr3_nt: TGTGCCAGTAGTATAGGGAAGAGGCAGGGCGGAGGAAACACCATATATTTT
cdr3_length: 15; d_call: TRBD1; clone_size: -; j_call: TRBJ1-3; v_call: TRBV10-3; cdr3_aa: CAISDTGVVGNTIYF; cdr3_nt: TGTGCCATCAGTGATACAGGGGTCGTAGGAAACACCATATATTTT
cdr3_length: 13; d_call: -; clone_size: once; j_call: TRBJ1-1; v_call: TRBV7-9; cdr3_aa: CASSLQGDTEAFF; cdr3_nt: TGTGCCAGCAGCCTACAGGGTGACACTGAAGCTTTCTTT
cdr3_length: 14; d_call: -; clone_size: -; j_call: TRBJ1-5; v_call: TRBV18; cdr3_aa: CASSPDSSYQPQHF; cdr3_nt: TGTGCCAGCTCACCGGACAGCTCTTATCAGCCCCAGCATTTT
cdr3_length: 14; d_call: -; clone_size: -; j_call: TRBJ1-6; v_call: TRBV6-4; cdr3_aa: CASSDSPGNSPLHF; cdr3_nt: TGTGCCAGCAGTGACTCTCCGGGGAATTCACCCCTCCACTTT
cdr3_length: 15; d_call: -; clone_size: -; j_call: TRBJ1-5; v_call: TRBV24-1; cdr3_aa: CATSDPASSNQPQHF; cdr3_nt: TGTGCCACCAGTGATCCCGCCAGTAGCAATCAGCCCCAGCATTTT
cdr3_length: 14; d_call: -; clone_size: few; j_call: TRBJ1-2; v_call: TRBV7-9; cdr3_aa: CASSLAQGYYGYTF; cdr3_nt: TGTGCCAGCAGCTTGGCACAGGGTTACTATGGCTACACCTTC
cdr3_length: 15; d_call: TRBD1; clone_size: -; j_call: TRBJ1-5; v_call: TRBV9; cdr3_aa: CASSVEGDRYQPQHF; cdr3_nt: TGTGCCAGCAGCGTAGAGGGGGACAGGTATCAGCCCCAGCATTTT